This note documents a single T cell receptor (beta chain) sequence. Its antigen is still unknown. These data are taken from a study of human CD8 memory T cell subsets. Libraries for TCR beta were constructed using UMI-labeled 5' RACE. TCRdb derives one entry per CDR3 protein from the 5' RACE reads, leaving out DNA. Its table lists more than 7,500 distinct CDR3 sequences. Study-wide results and limits: Similarly high diversity marked stem-like memory and precursor exhausted T cells, unlike effector memory cells. Only a minimal degree of mutual overlap characterized stem-like memory and precursor exhausted T cell repertoires.

There are 11 residues in the CDR3. CDR1 and CDR2 from the germline V gene are MGHRA and YSYEKL. The sequence was obtained from a human donor in good health. J is TRBJ2-1 and V is TRBV4-1. The specimen was CD8+ T cells from PBMCs. The CDR3 sequence is CASSQAGEQFF.